These T cell receptor beta chains were read from a single sample in a study of T cells after yellow fever vaccination. TCRdb ran MiXCR on the 5' RACE reads and lists one entry per CDR3 protein. The sample consists of some 600,000 distinct CDR3 sequences, approximately 16% of them appearing once. The sample consisted of PBMCs, taken 4 to 6 days after the first yellow fever vaccination. These receptors all stem from a man younger than 35 who received the YFV17D yellow fever vaccine. CDR3s include the opening cysteine and the closing phenylalanine or tryptophan. D genes are given only for firm matches. The size field is filled for only some rows; it gives once, few, many or a size class.

V gene	J gene	clone size	D gene	CDR3 protein	CDR3 DNA
TRBV6-5	TRBJ1-6	few	NA	CASSYSPGVANSPLHF	TGTGCCAGCAGTTACTCGCCGGGCGTCGCTAATTCACCCCTCCACTTT
TRBV20-1	TRBJ2-5	NA	NA	CSARGSERQETQYF	TGCAGTGCTAGAGGAAGCGAGCGGCAAGAGACCCAGTACTTC
TRBV5-8	TRBJ2-4	few	NA	CASRWGPGVNIQYF	TGTGCCAGCAGGTGGGGGCCTGGGGTAAACATTCAGTACTTC
TRBV11-2	TRBJ2-5	once	TRBD1	CASSPGAGGVQETQYF	TGTGCCAGCAGCCCGGGCGCAGGGGGCGTCCAAGAGACCCAGTACTTC
TRBV5-6	TRBJ1-6	few	TRBD1	CASSSSRDRGLGSPLHF	TGTGCCAGCAGCTCGTCCCGGGACAGGGGATTGGGCTCACCCCTCCACTTT
TRBV4-1	TRBJ1-4	NA	NA	CASSQDQGGSREKLFF	TGCGCCAGCAGCCAAGATCAAGGGGGTTCTCGTGAAAAACTGTTTTTT
TRBV7-9	TRBJ1-1	NA	TRBD1	CASSGYRGAMNTEAFF	TGTGCCAGCAGCGGTTACAGGGGCGCCATGAACACTGAAGCTTTCTTT
TRBV7-2	TRBJ2-7	NA	TRBD1	CASSSRDRTFYEQYF	TGTGCCAGCAGTTCAAGGGACAGAACCTTCTACGAGCAGTACTTC
TRBV6-1	TRBJ2-1	NA	TRBD2	CASSGLAGGFYNEQFF	TGTGCCAGCAGTGGGCTAGCGGGGGGGTTCTACAATGAGCAGTTCTTC
TRBV2	TRBJ2-3	many	TRBD1	CATDRDTDTQYF	TGTGCCACGGACAGGGACACAGATACGCAGTATTTT
TRBV5-1	TRBJ2-2	few	NA	CASSIYHRVAGELFF	TGCGCCAGCAGCATCTACCACAGGGTGGCCGGGGAGCTGTTTTTT
TRBV7-3	TRBJ2-3	few	TRBD2	CASSLAAGGLADTQYF	TGTGCCAGCAGCTTAGCAGCGGGGGGGCTGGCAGATACGCAGTATTTT
TRBV7-8	TRBJ2-3	NA	TRBD2	CASSLVAGGAADTQYF	TGTGCCAGCAGCTTAGTCGCGGGGGGCGCCGCAGATACGCAGTATTTT
TRBV6-5	TRBJ2-1	few	TRBD2	CASSYGLVGNEQFF	TGTGCCAGCAGTTACGGACTAGTGGGCAATGAGCAGTTCTTC
TRBV12-3/TRBV12-4	TRBJ2-7	many	NA	CASSPRPLYEQYF	TGTGCCAGCAGTCCCCGCCCCTTGTACGAGCAGTACTTC
TRBV5-1	TRBJ2-4	many	NA	CASSGGTAENIQYF	TGCGCCAGCAGCGGCGGGACAGCAGAAAACATTCAGTACTTC
TRBV20-1	TRBJ1-5	few	NA	CSARSGDSNQPQHF	TGCAGTGCTAGATCGGGAGATAGCAATCAGCCCCAGCATTTT
TRBV19	TRBJ1-4	NA	NA	CASSIRGRETEKLFF	TGTGCCAGTAGTATCCGGGGCAGGGAGACTGAAAAACTGTTTTTT
TRBV25-1	TRBJ1-2	few	NA	CASSEYSTYGYTF	TGTGCCAGCAGTGAATATAGCACCTATGGCTACACCTTC
TRBV5-1	TRBJ2-1	many	NA	CASSSRGNEQFF	TGCGCCAGCAGCTCCCGAGGGAATGAGCAGTTCTTC
TRBV14	TRBJ2-1	few	NA	CASSRTQGSNEQFF	TGTGCCAGCAGCCGAACACAGGGTTCCAATGAGCAGTTCTTC
TRBV7-3	TRBJ2-3	few	TRBD2	CASSGSGVGDTQYF	TGTGCCAGCAGTGGCAGCGGGGTGGGAGATACGCAGTATTTT
TRBV7-2	TRBJ2-2	few	NA	CATGPSTGELFF	TGTGCGACCGGGCCTTCGACCGGGGAGCTGTTTTTT
TRBV6-2/TRBV6-3	TRBJ2-1	few	NA	CASSYSWRAKDDEQFF	TGTGCCAGCAGTTACTCCTGGCGGGCCAAGGACGATGAGCAGTTCTTC
TRBV6-5	TRBJ1-1	NA	NA	CASSYRPNRSILTEAFF	TGTGCCAGCAGTTATAGGCCGAACAGGTCCATATTAACTGAAGCTTTCTTT
TRBV7-2	TRBJ2-1	few	NA	CASSSGTVDWRVKFF	TGTGCCAGCAGCTCCGGGACGGTAGACTGGCGCGTTAAGTTCTTC
TRBV5-5	TRBJ2-6	few	NA	CASSPDSPSGANVLTF	TGTGCCAGCAGCCCGGACAGCCCCTCTGGGGCCAACGTCCTGACTTTC
TRBV6-2/TRBV6-3	TRBJ2-1	NA	NA	CASSALRYNEQFF	TGTGCCAGCAGTGCCCTAAGATACAATGAGCAGTTCTTC
TRBV5-1	TRBJ2-3	many	TRBD2	CASSTQTSGGDTQYF	TGCGCCAGCAGCACTCAGACTAGCGGGGGGGATACGCAGTATTTT
TRBV5-1	TRBJ2-1	few	NA	CASSEGRFLVNEQFF	TGCGCCAGCAGCGAGGGACGTTTTCTCGTCAATGAGCAGTTCTTC
TRBV7-2	TRBJ2-1	once	TRBD1	CASSPPGTGRNEQFF	TGTGCCAGCAGCCCTCCCGGGACAGGTCGCAATGAGCAGTTCTTC
TRBV28	TRBJ1-5	few	NA	CASSNGAGNQPQHF	TGTGCCAGCAGTAACGGGGCAGGGAATCAGCCCCAGCATTTT
TRBV7-6	TRBJ2-7	NA	NA	CASSETVEDYEQYF	TGTGCCAGCAGCGAGACGGTAGAGGACTACGAGCAGTACTTC
TRBV27	TRBJ1-2	few	NA	CASASRGGSANYGYTF	TGTGCCAGCGCCTCCCGGGGGGGGTCCGCTAACTATGGCTACACCTTC
TRBV12-3/TRBV12-4	TRBJ2-2	few	NA	CASSPWGLTGELFF	TGTGCCAGCAGCCCTTGGGGATTAACCGGGGAGCTGTTTTTT
TRBV21-1	TRBJ2-7	NA	NA	CASSKTDSRVSYEQYF	TGTGCCAGCAGCAAAACGGACAGCCGAGTTTCCTACGAGCAGTACTTC
TRBV28	TRBJ2-1	NA	TRBD2	CASSLGGGQRNEQFF	TGTGCCAGCAGTTTAGGCGGGGGGCAGAGGAATGAGCAGTTCTTC
TRBV6-6	TRBJ1-3	few	NA	CASSWENTIYF	TGTGCCAGCAGTTGGGAAAACACCATATATTTT
TRBV9	TRBJ2-3	NA	NA	CASSVVSTDTQYF	TGTGCCAGCAGCGTAGTATCCACAGATACGCAGTATTTT
TRBV4-2	TRBJ2-3	NA	TRBD2	CASSPREDGYSDTQYF	TGTGCCAGCAGCCCGCGGGAGGACGGGTACTCAGATACGCAGTATTTT
TRBV7-9	TRBJ1-1	NA	NA	CASSPLAGITEAFF	TGTGCCAGCAGCCCCCTGGCGGGGATCACTGAAGCTTTCTTT
TRBV4-2	TRBJ2-7	NA	NA	CASSQDRNPRASEQYF	TGTGCCAGCAGCCAAGATCGGAATCCCAGGGCCTCCGAGCAGTACTTC
TRBV6-2/TRBV6-3	TRBJ2-7	few	NA	CASSSPNPGQKSSSYEQYF	TGTGCCAGCAGTTCCCCGAATCCGGGACAAAAATCATCCTCCTACGAGCAGTACTTC
TRBV6-1	TRBJ1-5	NA	NA	CASSANDRTAQHF	TGTGCCAGCAGTGCCAACGACAGGACAGCCCAGCATTTT
TRBV5-6	TRBJ2-1	NA	NA	CASSWGPSPEQFF	TGTGCCAGCAGCTGGGGACCCTCTCCTGAGCAGTTCTTC
TRBV28	TRBJ2-5	few	TRBD1	CASSWDRGERETQYF	TGTGCCAGCAGTTGGGACAGGGGGGAGCGGGAGACCCAGTACTTC
TRBV6-1	TRBJ2-7	NA	TRBD1	CASTLHAGTGETGEQYF	TGTGCCAGCACCCTCCACGCCGGGACAGGTGAAACTGGCGAGCAGTACTTC
TRBV3-1	TRBJ2-7	few	NA	CASSQEAGDGEQYF	TGTGCCAGCAGCCAAGAAGCCGGGGACGGCGAGCAGTACTTC
TRBV4-1	TRBJ2-7	NA	TRBD2	CASSHSSGLSYEQYF	TGCGCCAGCAGCCATTCTAGCGGCCTCTCCTACGAGCAGTACTTC
TRBV18	TRBJ1-1	few	NA	CASSPRVSGATEAFF	TGTGCCAGCTCACCACGGGTGAGCGGGGCCACTGAAGCTTTCTTT
TRBV4-1	TRBJ1-6	few	NA	CASSQYRAETSPLHF	TGCGCCAGCAGCCAATATAGGGCAGAAACTTCACCCCTCCACTTT
TRBV28	TRBJ2-2	few	TRBD2	CASRPAGRNTGELFF	TGTGCCAGCAGACCAGCGGGGCGGAACACCGGGGAGCTGTTTTTT
TRBV3-1	TRBJ2-1	many	NA	CASSQENEQFF	TGTGCCAGCAGCCAAGAAAATGAGCAGTTCTTC
TRBV4-2	TRBJ2-2	NA	NA	CASSQEGRSNTGELFF	TGTGCCAGCAGCCAAGAGGGGCGGTCGAACACCGGGGAGCTGTTTTTT
TRBV5-1	TRBJ2-5	few	NA	CASSLVSREETQYF	TGCGCCAGCAGCTTGGTATCCAGGGAGGAGACCCAGTACTTC
TRBV7-3	TRBJ1-6	NA	NA	CASSLSTVYNSPLHF	TGTGCCAGCAGCCTCTCGACCGTTTATAATTCACCCCTCCACTTT
TRBV6-2/TRBV6-3	TRBJ1-5	NA	TRBD1	CASSVRDRINQPQHF	TGTGCCAGCAGTGTTCGGGACAGAATCAATCAGCCCCAGCATTTT
TRBV5-1	TRBJ1-2	NA	NA	CASRGGTNYGYTF	TGCGCCAGCCGGGGCGGAACTAACTATGGCTACACCTTC